This is a list of T cell receptor beta chains from one sample in a study of T cells after posttransplantation cyclophosphamide. Clones were sequenced by immunoSEQ multiplex PCR, and TCRdb holds only the in-frame ones, with some missing. The sample includes some 52,000 clones, around 84% of them seen just once. Material for sequencing was PBMCs. The receptors stem from a man aged 30 to 45 with a blood cancer, CMV-positive, and with a related stem cell donor. Both conserved end residues are part of each CDR3. D genes are given only for firm matches. Expanded clones are given a class, and other clones once, few, many or no size at all.

size,V,D,J,CDR3,DNA
NA,TRBV4-2,TRBD2,TRBJ2-4,CASSEGLALWKNIQYF,TGTGCCAGCAGCGAGGGACTAGCTTTATGGAAAAACATTCAGTACTTC
NA,TRBV6-5,TRBD1,TRBJ2-7,CASSTPTGVKYEQYF,TGTGCCAGCAGCACGCCCACAGGGGTGAAATACGAGCAGTACTTC
NA,TRBV19,TRBD2,TRBJ2-7,CASIGRSTAGSSYEQYF,TGTGCCAGTATCGGTAGATCAACAGCGGGGAGCTCCTACGAGCAGTACTTC
NA,TRBV18,TRBD1,TRBJ1-4,CASSPQGARDEKLFF,TGTGCCAGCTCACCTCAGGGGGCGCGGGATGAAAAACTGTTTTTT
NA,TRBV19,NA,TRBJ1-3,CASSLLPGSSGNTIYF,TGTGCCAGTAGCTTACTTCCGGGGTCCTCTGGAAACACCATATATTTT
NA,TRBV5-1,TRBD2,TRBJ2-3,CASSLAGTSADTQYF,TGCGCCAGCAGCTTGGCTGGGACTAGCGCAGATACGCAGTATTTT
NA,TRBV6-6,TRBD1,TRBJ1-1,CASRRLGTGFEAFF,TGTGCCAGCAGACGTCTTGGGACAGGTTTTGAAGCTTTCTTT
NA,TRBV2,TRBD1,TRBJ1-2,CASSPGTGGGAYGYTF,TGTGCCAGCAGTCCCGGGACAGGTGGAGGGGCCTATGGCTACACCTTC
once,TRBV19,TRBD1,TRBJ1-4,CASRTGTVGSSEKLFF,TGTGCCAGTAGGACCGGGACAGTCGGGTCGAGCGAAAAACTGTTTTTT
once,TRBV19,TRBD2,TRBJ2-1,CARIPSGVASGRTKDYNEQFF,TGTGCCAGAATTCCAAGCGGGGTGGCTAGCGGGAGGACAAAAGACTACAATGAGCAGTTCTTC
NA,TRBV30,NA,TRBJ1-4,CACSGVGEKLFF,TGTGCCTGTTCAGGGGTAGGGGAAAAACTGTTTTTT
NA,TRBV6-5,NA,TRBJ1-1,CASSYSRRGSTEAFF,TGTGCCAGCAGTTACTCGAGAAGGGGGAGCACTGAAGCTTTCTTT
NA,TRBV11-3,TRBD1,TRBJ1-1,CASSSTLRGRTEAFF,TGTGCCAGCAGCTCCACACTCAGGGGGCGGACTGAAGCTTTCTTT
NA,TRBV4-2,TRBD2,TRBJ2-3,CASSQDTSGDIYTDTQYF,TGTGCCAGCAGCCAAGATACTAGCGGGGACATTTACACAGATACGCAGTATTTT
NA,TRBV23-1,NA,TRBJ2-3,CASSRLGTRSTDTQYF,TGCGCCAGCAGTCGCCTAGGAACGAGAAGCACAGATACGCAGTATTTT
NA,TRBV5-6,TRBD1,TRBJ2-3,CASSGGTGGTDTQYF,TGTGCCAGCAGCGGGGGGACAGGGGGAACAGATACGCAGTATTTT
NA,TRBV19,NA,TRBJ2-1,CASSTTGFNEQFF,TGTGCCAGTAGTACTACAGGGTTCAATGAGCAGTTCTTC
NA,TRBV5-4,TRBD2,TRBJ2-1,CASSLQGVSGRDARFF,TGTGCCAGCAGCTTGCAGGGGGTTAGCGGGAGGGACGCGAGGTTCTTC
NA,TRBV10-3,TRBD2,TRBJ2-1,CAIRASGERNEQFF,TGTGCCATCAGGGCTAGCGGGGAGCGGAATGAGCAGTTCTTC
NA,TRBV15,TRBD2,TRBJ2-1,CATSRDPMGLAGGNNEQFF,TGTGCCACCAGCAGAGATCCTATGGGACTAGCGGGAGGGAACAATGAGCAGTTCTTC
few,TRBV10-3,NA,TRBJ1-5,CAIGSGTNQPQHF,TGTGCCATCGGGTCAGGAACAAATCAGCCCCAGCATTTT
NA,TRBV5-1,TRBD2,TRBJ2-1,CASRQRESSYNEQFF,TGCGCCAGCAGGCAGCGGGAGAGCTCCTACAATGAGCAGTTCTTC
NA,TRBV4-2,NA,TRBJ2-7,CASSQGPGLTSYEQYF,TGTGCCAGCAGCCAAGGCCCGGGACTTACATCCTACGAGCAGTACTTC
NA,TRBV5-1,TRBD1,TRBJ2-3,CASSKGGTGVTDTQYF,TGCGCCAGCAGCAAAGGAGGGACAGGGGTCACAGATACGCAGTATTTT
many,TRBV30,NA,TRBJ2-1,CAWSRQHNEQFF,TGTGCCTGGAGTCGACAGCACAATGAGCAGTTCTTC
NA,TRBV9,TRBD2,TRBJ2-1,CASGRAYNEQFF,TGTGCCAGCGGGAGGGCCTACAATGAGCAGTTCTTC
NA,TRBV7-2,NA,TRBJ1-2,CASSLAPPPTGGYTF,TGTGCCAGCAGCTTAGCGCCCCCGCCCACCGGGGGCTACACCTTC
NA,TRBV11-2,TRBD2,TRBJ2-3,CASSSLAGASNTDTQYF,TGTGCCAGCAGCTCATTAGCGGGAGCTTCAAACACAGATACGCAGTATTTT
NA,TRBV28,TRBD2,TRBJ2-7,CASSPRTSGYEQYF,TGTGCCAGCAGTCCGAGGACTAGCGGCTACGAGCAGTACTTC
NA,TRBV7-2,TRBD2,TRBJ2-5,CASSVHKLAGQETQYF,TGTGCCAGCAGCGTACACAAGCTAGCGGGGCAAGAGACCCAGTACTTC
NA,TRBV28,NA,TRBJ1-3,CASSFGGSGNTIYF,TGTGCCAGCAGTTTCGGGGGCTCTGGAAACACCATATATTTT
few,TRBV2,TRBD1,TRBJ1-1,CASSEGTGGRAFF,TGTGCCAGCAGTGAGGGGACAGGGGGAAGAGCTTTCTTT
NA,TRBV19,NA,TRBJ2-5,CASSMADREAQYF,TGTGCCAGTAGTATGGCAGACAGGGAGGCCCAGTACTTC
NA,TRBV5-1,NA,TRBJ2-2,CASAPHHDRHTGELFF,TGCGCCAGCGCTCCCCACCACGACAGGCACACCGGGGAGCTGTTTTTT
NA,TRBV6-1,NA,TRBJ2-4,CASSVTGRFLTKNIQYF,TGTGCCAGCAGTGTGACAGGGAGGTTTCTGACCAAAAACATTCAGTACTTC
NA,TRBV19,NA,TRBJ2-3,CASSVAGRDADTQYF,TGTGCCAGTAGTGTCGCCGGGAGAGACGCAGATACGCAGTATTTT
NA,TRBV18,NA,TRBJ1-3,CASSPPHGNTIYF,TGTGCCAGCTCACCACCTCATGGAAACACCATATATTTT
once,TRBV5-6,NA,TRBJ1-2,CASSLATGWYGYTF,TGTGCCAGCAGCTTGGCAACGGGGTGGTATGGCTACACCTTC
NA,TRBV5-1,NA,TRBJ2-3,CASSLIPTTPADTQYF,TGCGCCAGCAGCCTCATTCCGACTACACCGGCAGATACGCAGTATTTT
NA,TRBV2,TRBD2,TRBJ2-2,CASSETGGTTGELFF,TGTGCCAGCAGTGAAACGGGGGGGACTACCGGGGAGCTGTTTTTT
NA,TRBV27,NA,TRBJ2-7,CASSFGAGSYEQYF,TGTGCCAGCAGTTTTGGGGCAGGCTCCTATGAGCAGTACTTC
NA,TRBV6-5,NA,TRBJ2-5,CASSYGPVETQYF,TGTGCCAGCAGTTACGGGCCTGTGGAGACCCAGTACTTC
NA,TRBV4-1,NA,TRBJ2-5,CASSQVAPEAQYF,TGCGCCAGCAGCCAAGTAGCTCCGGAGGCCCAGTACTTC